This T cell receptor beta chain comes out of a study of blood T cell repertoires in COVID-19. Background on the study: The United States, Italy and Spain provided the acute and convalescent COVID-19 samples. In each case, the material was cDNA or gDNA derived from T cells, B-cell-depleted T cells, or PBMCs.

Original data processing: Estimated nucleated cell counts came from reference gene primer amplification. Assay used: immunoSEQ multiplex PCR; TCRdb lists only in-frame clones, some missing. V and J calls and clone size are given by that table; D and trimming were obtained from the DNA. The data contain 120,000 or so clones, nearly 90% of them singletons. Germline CDR1 LNHDA, CDR2 SQIVND (reference sequence). The CDR3 has 15 residues. V lost 5 bases and J 7 bases, leaving 18 bases between the germline ends. The chain uses TRBV19 and TRBJ2-1, with D possibly TRBD2 on 5 matching bases. The source of this sequence is a woman of 80 years or more with acute or convalescent COVID-19. Specimen: peripheral blood. CDR3 nucleotide sequence: TGTGCCAGTAGTGCGGCGGGCTCCTCTCGGAATGAGCAGTTCTTC. Translated, it gives CASSAAGSSRNEQFF.